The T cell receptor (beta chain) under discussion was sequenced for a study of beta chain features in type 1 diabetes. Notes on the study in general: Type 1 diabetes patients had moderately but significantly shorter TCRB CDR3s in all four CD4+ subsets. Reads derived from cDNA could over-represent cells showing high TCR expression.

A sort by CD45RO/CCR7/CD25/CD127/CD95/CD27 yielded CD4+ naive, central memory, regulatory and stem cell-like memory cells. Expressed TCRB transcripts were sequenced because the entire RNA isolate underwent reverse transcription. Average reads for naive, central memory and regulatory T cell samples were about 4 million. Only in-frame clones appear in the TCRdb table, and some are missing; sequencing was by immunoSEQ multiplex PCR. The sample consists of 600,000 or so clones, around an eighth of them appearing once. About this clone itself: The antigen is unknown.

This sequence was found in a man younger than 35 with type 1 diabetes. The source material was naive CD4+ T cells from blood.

The CDR3 DNA sequence: TGTGCCAGCAGCTTAGAGTCTTCCGGTGAGCAGTTCTTC. Its protein is CASSLESSGEQFF. The J gene is TRBJ2-1, the V gene TRBV7-2, with D unclear. The CDR3 loop spans 13 amino acids. Germline-derived CDR1 and CDR2 are SGHTA and FQGNSA. V lost 1 base, J lost 9 bases, and 10 bases lay in between.